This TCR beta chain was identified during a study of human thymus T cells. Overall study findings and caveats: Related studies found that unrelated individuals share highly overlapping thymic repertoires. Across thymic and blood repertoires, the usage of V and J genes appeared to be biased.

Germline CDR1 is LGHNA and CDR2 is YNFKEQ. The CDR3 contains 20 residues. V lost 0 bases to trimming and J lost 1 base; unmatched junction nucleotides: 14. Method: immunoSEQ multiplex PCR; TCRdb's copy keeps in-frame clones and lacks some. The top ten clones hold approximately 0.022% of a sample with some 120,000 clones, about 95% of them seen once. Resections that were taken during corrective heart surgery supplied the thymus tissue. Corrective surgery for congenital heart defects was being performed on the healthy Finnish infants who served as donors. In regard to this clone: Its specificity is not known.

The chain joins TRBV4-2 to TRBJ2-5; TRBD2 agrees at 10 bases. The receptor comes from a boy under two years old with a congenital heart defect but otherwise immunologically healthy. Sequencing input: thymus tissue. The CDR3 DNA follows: TGTGCCAGCAGCCAAGATATGGTCACTAGCGGGGAGCACTGCCAAGAGACCCAGTACTTC. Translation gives CASSQDMVTSGEHCQETQYF.